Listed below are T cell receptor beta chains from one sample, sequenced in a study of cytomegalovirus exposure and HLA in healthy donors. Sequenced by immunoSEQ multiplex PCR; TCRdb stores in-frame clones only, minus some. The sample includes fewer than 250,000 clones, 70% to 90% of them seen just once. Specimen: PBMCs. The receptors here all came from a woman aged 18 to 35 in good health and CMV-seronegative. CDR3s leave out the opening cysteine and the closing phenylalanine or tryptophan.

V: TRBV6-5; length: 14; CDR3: ASSYSSTSGYNEQF
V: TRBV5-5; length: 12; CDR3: ASSFQGIRDGYT
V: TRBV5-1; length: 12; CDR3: ASSLNRENTEAF
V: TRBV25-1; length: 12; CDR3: ASSETGGNEKLF
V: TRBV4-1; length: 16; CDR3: ASSRFSGLAGVTDTQY
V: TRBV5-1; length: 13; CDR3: ASSFDLTRPYEQY
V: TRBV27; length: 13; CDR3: ASSSGGGGNQPQH
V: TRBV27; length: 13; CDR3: ASSFEGPSYNEQF
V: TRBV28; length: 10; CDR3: ASSWTGNGYT
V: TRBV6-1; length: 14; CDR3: ASSVKPGQVNYGYT
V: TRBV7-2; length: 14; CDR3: ASSLGTSVGTDTQY
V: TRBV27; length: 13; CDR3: ASSQAGAGAGELF
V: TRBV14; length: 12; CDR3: ASRPTGTSDEQY
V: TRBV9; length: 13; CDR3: ASSVAIRGADTQY
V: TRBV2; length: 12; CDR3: ASSANGNTDTQY
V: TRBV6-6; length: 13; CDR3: ASLSAGGPSYEQY
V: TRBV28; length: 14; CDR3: ASSSGTSAVSYEQY
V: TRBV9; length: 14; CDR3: ASSETGDPLDETQY
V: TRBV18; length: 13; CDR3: ASSPRRGDRTEAF
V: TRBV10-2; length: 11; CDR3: ASSESNFDEQY
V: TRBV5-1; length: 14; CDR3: ASSPTASASGNTIY
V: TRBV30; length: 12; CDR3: AWSIRGGNQPQH
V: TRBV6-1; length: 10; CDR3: ASSGQNTEAF
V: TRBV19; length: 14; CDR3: ASSIRGLSNTDTQY
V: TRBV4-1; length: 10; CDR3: ASSQGGLEAF
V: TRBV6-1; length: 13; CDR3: ASSEAGIQGWGYT
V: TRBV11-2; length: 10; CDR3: ASSFWGGEAF
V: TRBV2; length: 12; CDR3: ASRSGQGVTEAF
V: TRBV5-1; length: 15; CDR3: ASSLTTSGASTDTQY
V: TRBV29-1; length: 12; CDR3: SVRNGAIGNTIY
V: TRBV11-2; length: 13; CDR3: ASSRTPKTYNEQF
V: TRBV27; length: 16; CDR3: ASSLSRLAGGPVDTQY
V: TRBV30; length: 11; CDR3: AWSGQPNEKLF
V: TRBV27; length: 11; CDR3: ASSLLNTGEAF
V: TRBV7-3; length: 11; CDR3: ASSLTGAYGYT
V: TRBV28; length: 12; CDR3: ASSLRREYNEQF
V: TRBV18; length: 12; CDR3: ASSPASRNTEAF
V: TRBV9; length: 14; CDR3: ASSVAAGATNEKLF
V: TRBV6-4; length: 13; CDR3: ASSDSGGATDTQY
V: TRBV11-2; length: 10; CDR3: ASSHRDNEQF
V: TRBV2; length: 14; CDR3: ASSSGLAGRRETQY
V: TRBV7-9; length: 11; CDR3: ASSLATNTEAF
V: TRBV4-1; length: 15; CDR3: ASSQTSAGVLYNEQF